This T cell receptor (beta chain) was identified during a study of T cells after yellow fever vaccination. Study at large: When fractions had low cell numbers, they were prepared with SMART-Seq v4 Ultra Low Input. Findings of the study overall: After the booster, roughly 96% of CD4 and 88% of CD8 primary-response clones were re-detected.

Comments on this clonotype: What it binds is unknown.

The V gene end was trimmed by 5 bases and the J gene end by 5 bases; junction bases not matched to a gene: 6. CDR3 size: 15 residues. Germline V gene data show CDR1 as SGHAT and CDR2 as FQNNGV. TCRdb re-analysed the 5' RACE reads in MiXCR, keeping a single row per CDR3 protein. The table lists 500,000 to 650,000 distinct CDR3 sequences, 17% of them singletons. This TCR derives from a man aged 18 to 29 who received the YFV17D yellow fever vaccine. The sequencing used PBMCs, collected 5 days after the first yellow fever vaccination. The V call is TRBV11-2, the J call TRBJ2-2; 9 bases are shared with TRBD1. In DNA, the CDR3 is TGTGCCAGCAGCCCGGGACAGGGAGTGACCGGGGAGCTGTTTTTT. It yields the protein CASSPGQGVTGELFF.